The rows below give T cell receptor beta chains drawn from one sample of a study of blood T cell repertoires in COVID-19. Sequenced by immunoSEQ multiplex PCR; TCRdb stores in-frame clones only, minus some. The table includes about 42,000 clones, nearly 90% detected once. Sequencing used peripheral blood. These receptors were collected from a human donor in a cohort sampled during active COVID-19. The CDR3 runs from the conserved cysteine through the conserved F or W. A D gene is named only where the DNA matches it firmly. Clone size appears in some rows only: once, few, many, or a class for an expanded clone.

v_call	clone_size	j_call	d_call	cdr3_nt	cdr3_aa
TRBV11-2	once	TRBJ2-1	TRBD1	TGTGCCAGCAGCTTATACAGGGGGGTGAATGAGCAGTTCTTC	CASSLYRGVNEQFF
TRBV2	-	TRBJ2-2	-	TGTGCCAGCAGTGAGGTCCAGTCGAACACCGGGGAGCTGTTTTTT	CASSEVQSNTGELFF
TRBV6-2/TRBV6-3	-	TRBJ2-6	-	TGTGCCAGCAGTTACGACATCTCTGGGGCCAACGTCCTGACTTTC	CASSYDISGANVLTF
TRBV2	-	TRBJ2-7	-	TGTGCCAGCAGCCTACAGGGTTGGGCCTACGAGCAGTACTTC	CASSLQGWAYEQYF
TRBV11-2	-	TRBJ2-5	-	TGTGCCAGCAGCCCTAGGCTGTATCAAGAGACCCAGTACTTC	CASSPRLYQETQYF
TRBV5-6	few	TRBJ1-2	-	TGTGCCAGCACTCGTTTTTCGGAGCCTCTTAACTATGGCTACACCTTC	CASTRFSEPLNYGYTF
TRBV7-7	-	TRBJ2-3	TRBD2	TGTGCCAGCAGCTTACGGGCTAGCGGATCTAGCACAGATACGCAGTATTTT	CASSLRASGSSTDTQYF
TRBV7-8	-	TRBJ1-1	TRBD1	TGTGCCAGCAGCTCGGGGACAGGGCCGAACACTGAAGCTTTCTTT	CASSSGTGPNTEAFF
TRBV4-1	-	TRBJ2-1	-	TGCGCCAGCAGCCAAGCCCGGTCGTCATACAATGAGCAGTTCTTC	CASSQARSSYNEQFF
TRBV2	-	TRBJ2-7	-	TGTGCCAGCAGATCCCGCGGTGACGAGCAGTACTTC	CASRSRGDEQYF
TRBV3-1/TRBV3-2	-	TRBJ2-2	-	TGTGCCAGCAGCTCAAGGGGCCTTAACACCGGGGAGCTGTTTTTT	CASSSRGLNTGELFF
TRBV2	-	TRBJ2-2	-	TGTGCCAGCAGTCGGAGTTTCGGGGAGCTGTTTTTT	CASSRSFGELFF
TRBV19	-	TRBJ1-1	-	TGTGCCAGTAGTTTCTCGCCCCTAATGAACACTGAAGCTTTCTTT	CASSFSPLMNTEAFF
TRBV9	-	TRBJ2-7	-	TGTGCCAGCAGCGTAGATCACGGGTCCTACGAGCAGTACTTC	CASSVDHGSYEQYF
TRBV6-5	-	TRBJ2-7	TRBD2	TGTGCCAGCAGACTGGGACTAGCGGGGTCTTACGAGCAGTACTTC	CASRLGLAGSYEQYF